These 28 T cell receptor beta chains originate from one sample sequenced in a study of blood T cell repertoires in COVID-19. Assay: immunoSEQ multiplex PCR; the TCRdb copy retains only in-frame clones and omits some. The sample includes 140,000 to 150,000 clones, around 82% of them seen just once. Sequencing input: PBMCs or T cells enriched from blood (not recorded which). Receptors were obtained from a woman in her 50s who had recovered from COVID-19.

CDR3 region: CATRRWGGVTDTQYF. Here the CDR3 DNA reads TGTGCCACCCGGCGGTGGGGGGGGGTTACAGATACGCAGTATTTT. This chain links TRBV11-2 with TRBJ2-3; 7 bases align to TRBD2. This CDR3 has 15 residues. CDR1 SGHAT and CDR2 FQNNGV come from the germline V gene. The trim removed 10 bases at V and 3 bases at J, leaving 13 bases unmatched.

V and J are TRBV10-2 and TRBJ1-2, with D uncertain. The length of the CDR3 is 14 residues. The germline V and J ends were trimmed by 6 bases and 7 bases, with 18 bases remaining between them. Germline V CDR1 and CDR2: WSHSY, SAAADI. CDR3 region: CASRSSGSGGGYTF. In DNA, the CDR3 is TGCGCCAGCAGATCAAGCGGGTCGGGTGGTGGCTACACCTTC.

The rearrangement joins TRBV5-4 to TRBJ1-3; 7 bases are a match to TRBD1. There are 15 residues in the CDR3. CDR1 and CDR2 (germline): SGHNT, YYREEE (reference sequence). The V gene end was trimmed by 0 bases and the J gene end by 1 base; junction bases not matched to a gene: 1. CDR3 in DNA: TGTGCCAGCAGCTTGGCAGGGGGGTCTGGAAACACCATATATTTT. Translation: CASSLAGGSGNTIYF. The full variable domain, with the rest looked up from reference TRBV5-4 and TRBJ1-3, is ETGVTQSPTHLIKTRGQQVTLRCSSQSGHNTVSWYQQALGQGPQFIFQYYREEENGRGNFPPRFSGLQFPNYSSELNVNALELDDSALYLCASSLAGGSGNTIYFGEGSWLTVV.

CDR3 loop: CATSDPGQGGFNEQFF. The CDR3 DNA reads TGTGCCACCAGTGACCCGGGACAGGGGGGATTTAATGAGCAGTTCTTC. The gene calls are TRBV24-1 and TRBJ2-1, with 11 bases matching TRBD1. The CDR3 has 16 residues. Germline CDR1 KGHDR, CDR2 SFDVKD. The V segment lost 4 bases and the J segment 7 bases; nucleotides outside the gene matches: 8.

The J gene is TRBJ1-2, the V gene TRBV2; 7 bases match TRBD1. In germline, CDR1 is SNHLY, CDR2 FYNNEI. CDR3 length equals 17 residues. V shed 2 bases, J shed 5 bases, and the junction held 14 bases outside the gene matches. The DNA for the CDR3 is TGTGCCAGCAGTGAATACGGGACAGAGGGGAGTTTTTATGGCTACACCTTC. This encodes CASSEYGTEGSFYGYTF.

The V gene is TRBV6-1, the J gene TRBJ1-2, with 7 bases aligning to TRBD1. The length of the CDR3 is 16 residues. Germline assignment: CDR1 MNHNS and CDR2 SASEGT. The V and J ends lost 3 bases and 4 bases, in that order; junction bases with no gene match: 11. The CDR3 sequence is CASSEFFEGAPYGYTF. The CDR3, as DNA: TGTGCCAGCAGTGAGTTCTTTGAGGGGGCACCCTATGGCTACACCTTC.

This clone was observed a few times. CDR3 amino acids: CASSLAPGQGSYEQYV. The DNA for the CDR3 is TGCGCCAGCAGCTTGGCCCCTGGACAGGGGTCCTACGAGCAGTACGTC. This rearrangement joins TRBV5-1 to TRBJ2-7; 9 bases are shared with TRBD1. Germline V gene sequence: CDR1 SGHRS, CDR2 YFSETQ. Germline trimming cut 0 bases from V and 1 base from J; bases unmatched to any gene: 5. The CDR3 runs 16 residues.

This rearrangement joins TRBV19 to TRBJ1-5, with D maybe TRBD1 (5 bases). Germline V lookup: CDR1 LNHDA, CDR2 SQIVND (reference sequence). Between the trimmed V and J ends, which lost 8 bases and 3 bases, there was a span of 14 bases. The CDR3 is made up of 14 amino acids. In nucleotides, the CDR3 is TGTGCCAGTGCTGACGGGGGACCCAATCAGCCCCAGCATTTT. Translation: CASADGGPNQPQHF.

The V and J genes are TRBV28 and TRBJ1-5; a possible D gene is TRBD1 (5 bases). This CDR3 spans 15 amino acids. Trimming shortened V by 6 bases and J by 1 base, and 13 bases separated the two germline ends. Germline CDR1 and CDR2: MDHEN and SYDVKM. DNA for the CDR3: TGTGCCAGCAGCCCACGGGGGTGGAGCAATCAGCCCCAGCATTTT. Amino acid sequence: CASSPRGWSNQPQHF.

The chain is built from TRBV4-1 and TRBJ1-2, with 7 nucleotides matching TRBD1. This CDR3 is built from 18 residues. The germline V gene encodes CDR1 MGHRA and CDR2 YSYEKL. V lost 0 bases, J lost 4 bases, and 14 bases stayed unmatched. The CDR3, as DNA: TGCGCCAGCAGCCAAGATAGGACAGGTATAAGAGTCAGCTATGGCTACACCTTC. The encoded protein is CASSQDRTGIRVSYGYTF.

This clone was seen only once. The chain links TRBV29-1 to TRBJ1-4; D uncertain. Deletions cut 0 bases from V and 7 bases from J, with 9 bases between. Germline-derived CDR1 and CDR2 are SQVTM and ANQGSEA. The CDR3 extends over 13 amino acids. Here the CDR3 DNA reads TGCAGCGTTGAAGATGCAGCGATTGAAAAACTGTTTTTT. Amino acids: CSVEDAAIEKLFF.

The chain recombines TRBV3-1 (or the pseudogene TRBV3-2) with TRBJ1-2; D is ambiguous. This CDR3 comprises 15 residues. Germline CDR1 and CDR2: LGHDT and YNNKEL (reference sequence). The V gene lost 1 base and the J gene lost 5 bases, with 14 bases spanning the gap. CDR3: CASSQVPYGSYGYTF. The CDR3 region has the DNA TGTGCCAGCAGCCAAGTACCCTACGGGAGTTATGGCTACACCTTC.

The chain recombines TRBV5-4 with TRBJ2-7; TRBD2 aligns across 7 bases. The V segment lost 4 bases and the J segment 0 bases; nucleotides outside the gene matches: 7. Germline V gives CDR1 SGHNT, CDR2 YYREEE (reference sequence). The CDR3 runs to 15 residues. CDR3 loop: CASSQKTSSSYEQYV. The CDR3 nucleotides are TGTGCCAGCAGCCAAAAGACTAGCAGCTCCTACGAGCAGTACGTC.

The table lists this clone with a few counts. The genes are TRBV7-8 and TRBJ1-5; TRBD1 matches 12 bases. The CDR3 extends over 15 amino acids. In germline, CDR1 is SGHVS, CDR2 FQNEAQ. The trim removed 5 bases at V and 5 bases at J, leaving 4 bases unmatched. In DNA, the CDR3 is TGTGCCAGCAGCCCAGGGACAGGGGGCGATCAGCCCCAGCATTTT. Translating gives CASSPGTGGDQPQHF. Full variable domain (outside the CDR3, taken from reference TRBV7-8 and TRBJ1-5): GAGVSQSPRYKVAKRGQDVALRCDPISGHVSLFWYQQALGQGPEFLTYFQNEAQLDKSGLPSDRFFAERPEGSVSTLKIQRTQQEDSAVYLCASSPGTGGDQPQHFGDGTRLSIL.

The chain carries TRBV18 and TRBJ1-1; D gene ambiguous. Germline V CDR1 and CDR2: KGHSH, LQKENI. The CDR3 contains 13 residues. V was cut by 4 bases and J by 1 base, with 7 bases left in between. In nucleotides, the CDR3 is TGTGCCAGCTCACTACAAACGAACACTGAAGCTTTCTTT. Protein: CASSLQTNTEAFF.

The chain has TRBV12-3 or TRBV12-4 and TRBJ2-7, with D hard to call. V lost 5 bases, J lost 4 bases, and 6 bases lay in between. The CDR3 spans 11 residues. Here the CDR3 DNA reads TGTGCCAGCAGTCCCCCTTACGAGCAGTACGTC. Amino acid sequence: CASSPPYEQYV.

This chain uses TRBV9 with TRBJ1-3; TRBD1 matches 7 bases. CDR3 length: 15 residues. With 0 bases clipped from V and 4 bases from J, the junction kept 4 bases outside the gene matches. CDR1 SGDLS and CDR2 YYNGEE come from the germline V gene. This CDR3 reads CASSVEQGRGNTIYF. CDR3 nucleotide sequence: TGTGCCAGCAGCGTAGAACAGGGGAGGGGAAACACCATATATTTT. The entire variable domain, with the rest obtained from reference TRBV9 and TRBJ1-3, is as follows: DSGVTQTPKHLITATGQRVTLRCSPRSGDLSVYWYQQSLDQGLQFLIQYYNGEERAKGNILERFSAQQFPDLHSELNLSSLELGDSALYFCASSVEQGRGNTIYFGEGSWLTVV.

The chain recombines TRBV5-1 with TRBJ1-1; D gene unclear. Per germline, CDR1 SGHRS and CDR2 YFSETQ. The CDR3 runs to 13 residues. V was trimmed by 4 bases and J by 3 bases, leaving 10 bases between them. The CDR3 here is CASSLQMDTEAFF. The CDR3 bases are TGCGCCAGCAGCCTCCAGATGGACACTGAAGCTTTCTTT.

The CDR3, as DNA: TGTGCCAGCAGCTACGGTGGTAACTATGGCTACACCTTC. Translated, it gives CASSYGGNYGYTF. The V and J genes are TRBV28 and TRBJ1-2; D not certain. Between the trimmed V and J ends, which lost 6 bases and 1 base, there was a span of 9 bases. Germline lookup yields CDR1 MDHEN and CDR2 SYDVKM. The CDR3 totals 13 residues.

The chain joins TRBV11-2 to TRBJ1-6, with TRBD1 matching over 7 bases. V was pared by 5 bases and J by 10 bases, with 11 bases of the junction left unmatched. In germline, CDR1 is SGHAT, CDR2 FQNNGV. CDR3 length: 15 amino acids. CDR3 region: CASSPGARGESPLHF. The CDR3 DNA reads TGTGCCAGCAGCCCAGGGGCCAGGGGGGAGTCACCCCTCCACTTT.

The gene calls are TRBV7-6 and TRBJ2-3; no clear D gene. This CDR3 has 12 amino acids. Germline assignment: CDR1 SGHVS and CDR2 FNYEAQ. V lost 3 bases and J lost 5, with 6 bases in between. CDR3 amino acids: CASSFSRDTQYF. CDR3 in DNA: TGTGCCAGCAGCTTTAGTAGAGATACGCAGTATTTT.

V and J are TRBV12-3 or TRBV12-4 and TRBJ1-1; D is unresolved. V was clipped by 1 base and J by 7 bases, with 10 bases between them. The CDR3 extends over 13 amino acids. In DNA form, the CDR3 reads TGTGCCAGCAGTTTAGGCAGGCCAATTGAAGCTTTCTTT. Its translation: CASSLGRPIEAFF.

The chain uses TRBV27 and TRBJ1-1, with D maybe TRBD1 (6 bases). The V and J ends lost 2 bases and 4 bases respectively, with 26 bases between them. Germline-derived CDR1 and CDR2 are MNHEY and SMNVEV (reference sequence). This CDR3 spans 19 amino acids. The CDR3 region has the DNA TGTGCCAGCAGTTTACTTACTTTTAGGACAGTGGCGGCGGGCACTGAAGCTTTCTTT. It encodes CASSLLTFRTVAAGTEAFF.

This chain links TRBV7-9 with TRBJ1-2; D not certain. Trimming removed 1 base from V and 4 bases from J, with 13 bases in between. The CDR3 has 15 amino acids. Looked up from germline, CDR1 is SEHNR and CDR2 is FQNEAQ (reference sequence). The CDR3 region is CASSLGSLGLYGYTF. The CDR3 coding sequence is TGTGCCAGCAGCTTAGGCTCGCTAGGTCTCTATGGCTACACCTTC.

The chain carries TRBV6-5 and TRBJ2-1; D gene unclear. Germline CDR1 and CDR2: MNHEY and SVGAGI. V lost 2 bases to trimming and J lost 5 bases, with 7 bases between them. CDR3 size: 13 residues. The CDR3 DNA sequence: TGTGCCAGCAGTTACCGACGGGACAATGAGCAGTTCTTC. This gives the protein CASSYRRDNEQFF.

The sample holds a few counts of this clone. Here the CDR3 DNA reads TGTGCCAGCAGCCCTCGGGGGGTCTATGGCTACACCTTC. Protein: CASSPRGVYGYTF. The rearrangement joins TRBV4-2 to TRBJ1-2; TRBD1 might be the D (5 bases). CDR1 and CDR2 from the germline V gene are LGHNA and YNFKEQ. With 4 bases removed from V and 4 bases from J, the gap between germline ends came to 10 bases. CDR3 length equals 13 residues.

This chain uses TRBV2 with TRBJ2-3; D is undetermined. Per the germline V gene, CDR1 is SNHLY and CDR2 is FYNNEI. The CDR3 consists of 14 residues. The V end was cut by 3 bases, the J end by 2 bases, with 9 bases between. Written as DNA, the CDR3 is TGTGCCAGCAGTGAGTCCCCCTTCACAGATACGCAGTATTTT. Amino acids: CASSESPFTDTQYF. Filled out from reference TRBV2 and TRBJ2-3, the complete variable domain reads EPEVTQTPSHQVTQMGQEVILRCVPISNHLYFYWYRQILGQKVEFLVSFYNNEISEKSEIFDDQFSVERPDGSNFTLKIRSTKLEDSAMYFCASSESPFTDTQYFGPGTRLTVL.

The chain has TRBV3-1 (or the pseudogene TRBV3-2) and TRBJ2-4, with D perhaps matching TRBD1 (6 bases). Trimming left V 5 bases short and J 0 bases short, with 17 bases between. The germline CDR1 and CDR2 sequences are LGHDT and YNNKEL (reference sequence). The CDR3 length is 17 residues. The CDR3 loop reads CASSYRLGASAKNIQYF. In DNA, the CDR3 is TGTGCCAGCAGCTACCGCTTGGGGGCGTCAGCCAAAAACATTCAGTACTTC.